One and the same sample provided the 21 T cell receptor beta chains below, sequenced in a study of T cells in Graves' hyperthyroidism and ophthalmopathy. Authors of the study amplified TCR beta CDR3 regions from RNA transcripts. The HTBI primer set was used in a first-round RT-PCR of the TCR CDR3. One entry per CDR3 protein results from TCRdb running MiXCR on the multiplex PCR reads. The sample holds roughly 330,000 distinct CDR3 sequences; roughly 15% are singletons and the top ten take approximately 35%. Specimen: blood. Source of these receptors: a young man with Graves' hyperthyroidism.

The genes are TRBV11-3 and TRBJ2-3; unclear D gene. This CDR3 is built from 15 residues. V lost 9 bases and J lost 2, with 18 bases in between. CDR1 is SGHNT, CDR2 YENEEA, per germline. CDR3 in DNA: TGTGCCAGTAGTATAGCCTTCAGTTCCACAGATACGCAGTATTTT. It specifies CASSIAFSSTDTQYF.

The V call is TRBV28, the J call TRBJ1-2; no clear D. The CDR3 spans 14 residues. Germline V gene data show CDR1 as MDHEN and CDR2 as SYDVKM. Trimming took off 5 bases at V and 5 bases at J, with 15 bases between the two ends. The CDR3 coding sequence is TGTGCCAGCAGTGCTCCGGGTCGAGGGTATGGCTACACCTTC. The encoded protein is CASSAPGRGYGYTF.

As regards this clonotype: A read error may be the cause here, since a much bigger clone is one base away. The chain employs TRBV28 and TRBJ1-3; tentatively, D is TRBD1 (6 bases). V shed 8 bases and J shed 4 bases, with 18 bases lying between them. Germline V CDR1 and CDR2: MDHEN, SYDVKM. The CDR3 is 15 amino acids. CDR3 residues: CASGYRDNYGNTIYF. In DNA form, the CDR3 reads TGTGCCAGCGGCTACCGGGACAACTACGGAAACACCATATATTTT.

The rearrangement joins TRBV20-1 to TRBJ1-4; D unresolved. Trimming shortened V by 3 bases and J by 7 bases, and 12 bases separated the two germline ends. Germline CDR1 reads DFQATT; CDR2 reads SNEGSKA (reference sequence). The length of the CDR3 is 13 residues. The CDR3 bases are TGCAGTGCTAGCCAGACCGGCCGTGAAAAACTGTTTTTT. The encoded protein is CSASQTGREKLFF.

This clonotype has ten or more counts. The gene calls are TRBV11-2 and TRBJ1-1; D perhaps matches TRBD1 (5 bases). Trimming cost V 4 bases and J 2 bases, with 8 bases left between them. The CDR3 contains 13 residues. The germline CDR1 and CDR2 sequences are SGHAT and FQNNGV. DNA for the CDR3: TGTGCCAGCAGCTCGACAGAAAACACTGAAGCTTTCTTT. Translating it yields CASSSTENTEAFF. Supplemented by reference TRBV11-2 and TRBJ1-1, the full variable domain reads EAGVAQSPRYKIIEKRQSVAFWCNPISGHATLYWYQQILGQGPKLLIQFQNNGVVDDSQLPKDRFSAERLKGVDSTLKIQPAKLEDSAVYLCASSSTENTEAFFGQGTRLTVV.

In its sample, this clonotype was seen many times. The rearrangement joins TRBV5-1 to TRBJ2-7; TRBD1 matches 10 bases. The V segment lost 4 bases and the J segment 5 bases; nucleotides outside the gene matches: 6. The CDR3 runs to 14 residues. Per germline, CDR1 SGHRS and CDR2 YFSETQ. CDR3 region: CASSPDRGSNEQYF. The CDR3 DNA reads TGCGCCAGCAGCCCGGACAGGGGGTCCAACGAGCAGTACTTC.

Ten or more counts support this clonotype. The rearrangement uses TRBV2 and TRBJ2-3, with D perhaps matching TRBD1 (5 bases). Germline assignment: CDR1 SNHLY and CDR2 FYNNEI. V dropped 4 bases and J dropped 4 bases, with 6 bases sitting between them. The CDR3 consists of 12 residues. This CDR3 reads CASSARADTQYF. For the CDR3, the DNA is TGTGCCAGCAGTGCCAGGGCAGATACGCAGTATTTT.

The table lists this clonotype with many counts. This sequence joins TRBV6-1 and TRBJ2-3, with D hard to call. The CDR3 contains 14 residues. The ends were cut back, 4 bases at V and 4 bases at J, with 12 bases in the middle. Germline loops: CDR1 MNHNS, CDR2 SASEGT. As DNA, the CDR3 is TGTGCCAGCAGTGGGTACAGTCAACCAGATACGCAGTATTTT. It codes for CASSGYSQPDTQYF.

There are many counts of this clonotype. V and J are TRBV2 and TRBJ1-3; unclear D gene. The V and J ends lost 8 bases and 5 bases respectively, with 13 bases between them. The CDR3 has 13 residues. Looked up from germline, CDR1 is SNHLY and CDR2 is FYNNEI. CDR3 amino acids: CASGQGPRNTIYF. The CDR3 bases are TGTGCCAGCGGGCAAGGACCGAGAAACACCATATATTTT.

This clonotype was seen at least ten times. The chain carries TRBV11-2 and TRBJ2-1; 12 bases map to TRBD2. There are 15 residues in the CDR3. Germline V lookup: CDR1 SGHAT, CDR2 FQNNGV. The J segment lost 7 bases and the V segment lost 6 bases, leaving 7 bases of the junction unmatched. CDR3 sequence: CASRELAGGRNEQFF. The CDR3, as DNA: TGTGCCAGCAGAGAACTAGCGGGGGGAAGGAATGAGCAGTTCTTC. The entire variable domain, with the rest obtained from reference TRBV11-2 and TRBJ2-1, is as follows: EAGVAQSPRYKIIEKRQSVAFWCNPISGHATLYWYQQILGQGPKLLIQFQNNGVVDDSQLPKDRFSAERLKGVDSTLKIQPAKLEDSAVYLCASRELAGGRNEQFFGPGTRLTVL.

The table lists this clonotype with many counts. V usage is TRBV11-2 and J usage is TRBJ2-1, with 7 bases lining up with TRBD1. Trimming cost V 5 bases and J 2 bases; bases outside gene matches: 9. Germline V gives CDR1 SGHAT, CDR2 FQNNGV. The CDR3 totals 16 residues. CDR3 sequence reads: CASSVHDRAAYNEQFF. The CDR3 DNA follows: TGTGCCAGCAGCGTACACGACAGGGCGGCCTACAATGAGCAGTTCTTC.

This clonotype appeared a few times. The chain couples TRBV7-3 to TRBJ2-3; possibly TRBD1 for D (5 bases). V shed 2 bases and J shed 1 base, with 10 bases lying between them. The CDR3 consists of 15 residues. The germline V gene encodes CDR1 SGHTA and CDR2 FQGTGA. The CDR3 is CASSLSLRGTDTQYF. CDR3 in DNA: TGTGCCAGCAGCTTATCCCTCAGGGGCACAGATACGCAGTATTTT.

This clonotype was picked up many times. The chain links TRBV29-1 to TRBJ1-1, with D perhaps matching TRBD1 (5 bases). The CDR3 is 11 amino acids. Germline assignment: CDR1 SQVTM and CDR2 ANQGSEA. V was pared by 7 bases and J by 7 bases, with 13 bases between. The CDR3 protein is CSAGGDLEAFF. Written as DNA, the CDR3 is TGCAGCGCGGGGGGAGATCTTGAAGCTTTCTTT. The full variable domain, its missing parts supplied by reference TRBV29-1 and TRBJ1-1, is SAVISQKPSRDICQRGTSLTIQCQVDSQVTMMFWYRQQPGQSLTLIATANQGSEATYESGFVIDKFPISRPNLTFSTLTVSNMSPEDSSIYLCSAGGDLEAFFGQGTRLTVV.

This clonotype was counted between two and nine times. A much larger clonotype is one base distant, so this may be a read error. The CDR3 DNA sequence: TGTGCCACCAGTGAAAGGAAGACCGGGACAATCAATGAGCAGTTCTTC. Translated, it gives CATSERKTGTINEQFF. The V and J genes are TRBV10-3 and TRBJ2-1; D may be TRBD1 (6 bases). Germline V gene data show CDR1 as ENHRY and CDR2 as SYGVKD. The CDR3 runs 16 residues.

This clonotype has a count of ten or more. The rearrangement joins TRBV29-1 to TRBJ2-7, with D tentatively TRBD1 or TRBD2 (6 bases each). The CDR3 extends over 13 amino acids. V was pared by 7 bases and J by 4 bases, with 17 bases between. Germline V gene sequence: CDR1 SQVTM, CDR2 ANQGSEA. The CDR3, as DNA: TGCAGCGCCCGAGGGGGGATTCAGTACGAGCAGTACTTC. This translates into CSARGGIQYEQYF.

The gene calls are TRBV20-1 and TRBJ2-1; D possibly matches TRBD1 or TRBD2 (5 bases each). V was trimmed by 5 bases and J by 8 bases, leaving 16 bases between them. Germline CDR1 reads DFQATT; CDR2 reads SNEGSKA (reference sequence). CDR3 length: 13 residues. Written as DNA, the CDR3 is TGCAGTGCTCTAAATTGGGGGATCGATGAGCAGTTCTTC. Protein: CSALNWGIDEQFF.

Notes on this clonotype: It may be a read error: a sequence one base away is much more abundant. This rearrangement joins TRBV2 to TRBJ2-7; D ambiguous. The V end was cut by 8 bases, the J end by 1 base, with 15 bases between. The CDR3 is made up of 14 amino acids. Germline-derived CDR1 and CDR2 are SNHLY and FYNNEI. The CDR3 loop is CASYGTNLSYEQYF. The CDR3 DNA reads TGTGCCAGCTATGGCACCAACCTTTCCTACGAGCAGTACTTC.

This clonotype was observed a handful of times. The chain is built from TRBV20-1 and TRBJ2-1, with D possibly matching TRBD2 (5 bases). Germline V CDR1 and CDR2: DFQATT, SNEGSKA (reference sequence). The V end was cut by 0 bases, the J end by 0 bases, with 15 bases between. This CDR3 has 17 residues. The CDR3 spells CSARDRSSEGSYNEQFF. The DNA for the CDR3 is TGCAGTGCTAGAGATCGGAGTAGCGAGGGCTCCTACAATGAGCAGTTCTTC.

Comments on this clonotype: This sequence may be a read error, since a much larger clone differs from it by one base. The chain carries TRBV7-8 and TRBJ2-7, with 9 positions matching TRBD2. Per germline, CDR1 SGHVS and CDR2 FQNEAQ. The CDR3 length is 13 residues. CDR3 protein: CASSRTSGHEEYF. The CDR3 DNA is TGTGCCAGCAGCCGCACTAGCGGGCACGAGGAGTACTTC.

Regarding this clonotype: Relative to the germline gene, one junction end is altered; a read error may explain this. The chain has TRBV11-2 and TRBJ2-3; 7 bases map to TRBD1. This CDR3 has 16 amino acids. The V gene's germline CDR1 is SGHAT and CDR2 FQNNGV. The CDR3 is CASSQDSRGPRDTQYF. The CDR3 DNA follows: TGCGCCAGCAGCCAAGATTCGAGGGGGCCAAGGGATACGCAGTATTTT.

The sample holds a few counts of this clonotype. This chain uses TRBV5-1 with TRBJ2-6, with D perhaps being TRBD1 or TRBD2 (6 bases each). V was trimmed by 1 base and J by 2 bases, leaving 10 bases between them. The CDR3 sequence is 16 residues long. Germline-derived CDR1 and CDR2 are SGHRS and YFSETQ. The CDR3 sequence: CASSLWGATGANVLTF. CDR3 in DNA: TGCGCCAGCAGCTTGTGGGGGGCAACTGGGGCCAACGTCCTGACTTTC.